This is a list of T cell receptor beta chains from one sample in a study of blood T cell repertoires in COVID-19. TCRdb's table, derived via immunoSEQ multiplex PCR, lists solely in-frame clones and lacks some. The sample gives 210,000 or so clones, roughly 90% of which show up once; under 2.5% is in the top ten. The sequenced material came from peripheral blood. The origin of the receptors is a man aged 35 to 55 with active or convalescent COVID-19. Each CDR3 is given with its conserved first and last residue. The order of the fields is V gene, J gene, D gene, clone size, CDR3 protein, CDR3 DNA. A D gene is named only where the DNA matches it firmly. Clone size, where shown, is once, few, many, or a class for clones that have expanded.

V: TRBV7-2; J: TRBJ2-2; D: -; size: -; CDR3: CASSVQGTGELFF; DNA: TGTGCCAGCAGCGTACAGGGAACCGGGGAGCTGTTTTTT
V: TRBV4-1; J: TRBJ2-7; D: -; size: few; CDR3: CASSQEQGGYEQYF; DNA: TGCGCCAGCAGCCAAGAGCAGGGAGGCTACGAGCAGTACTTC
V: TRBV2; J: TRBJ1-5; D: -; size: -; CDR3: CASSDGRGSNQPQHF; DNA: TGTGCCAGCAGTGACGGCAGGGGAAGCAATCAGCCCCAGCATTTT
V: TRBV7-9; J: TRBJ2-3; D: -; size: -; CDR3: CASLPTGSRDTQYF; DNA: TGTGCCAGCCTCCCTACAGGGTCGCGAGATACGCAGTATTTT
V: TRBV4-1; J: TRBJ2-1; D: -; size: -; CDR3: CASSQDAAGSYNEQFF; DNA: TGCGCCAGCAGCCAAGACGCGGCGGGCTCCTACAATGAGCAGTTCTTC
V: TRBV27; J: TRBJ1-2; D: TRBD1; size: few; CDR3: CASSSDRGQKNGYTF; DNA: TGTGCCAGCAGTTCCGACAGGGGGCAGAAAAATGGCTACACCTTC
V: TRBV11-2; J: TRBJ2-1; D: TRBD1; size: -; CDR3: CASSFTGQNNEQFF; DNA: TGTGCCAGCAGCTTTACGGGACAGAACAATGAGCAGTTCTTC
V: TRBV6-6; J: TRBJ1-5; D: -; size: -; CDR3: CASNTRAGIQPQHF; DNA: TGTGCCAGCAATACACGGGCAGGGATTCAGCCCCAGCATTTT
V: TRBV15; J: TRBJ1-3; D: -; size: few; CDR3: CATSRDRTAGNTIYF; DNA: TGTGCCACCAGCAGAGATCGGACAGCTGGAAACACCATATATTTT
V: TRBV7-8; J: TRBJ1-3; D: -; size: -; CDR3: CASSHPQGDSGNTIYF; DNA: TGTGCCAGCAGCCACCCGCAGGGCGACTCTGGAAACACCATATATTTT
V: TRBV10-3; J: TRBJ2-1; D: TRBD2; size: few; CDR3: CAISESSGVVNEQFF; DNA: TGTGCCATCAGTGAGTCAAGCGGGGTAGTCAATGAGCAGTTCTTC
V: TRBV6-5; J: TRBJ2-7; D: -; size: -; CDR3: CASSYTLQGGDYEQYF; DNA: TGTGCCAGCAGTTACACCTTACAGGGTGGGGACTACGAGCAGTACTTC
V: TRBV28; J: TRBJ2-7; D: -; size: -; CDR3: CASSLGMPRQVSYEQYF; DNA: TGTGCCAGCAGTTTAGGTATGCCACGGCAGGTCTCCTACGAGCAGTACTTC
V: TRBV7-3; J: TRBJ2-1; D: TRBD2; size: few; CDR3: CASSVLAGVLGNEQFF; DNA: TGTGCCAGCAGCGTACTAGCGGGAGTTCTCGGCAATGAGCAGTTCTTC
V: TRBV7-9; J: TRBJ1-3; D: -; size: -; CDR3: CASSLVSRGSGNTIYF; DNA: TGTGCCAGCAGCTTAGTAAGCAGGGGCTCTGGAAACACCATATATTTT
V: TRBV7-8; J: TRBJ2-3; D: -; size: -; CDR3: CASSARRGTYPSTDTQYF; DNA: TGTGCCAGCAGCGCGCGTAGAGGGACTTACCCTAGCACAGATACGCAGTATTTT
V: TRBV3-1/TRBV3-2; J: TRBJ1-5; D: -; size: -; CDR3: CASSHRDSSQHF; DNA: TGTGCCAGCAGCCACAGGGATTCCTCCCAGCATTTT
V: TRBV28; J: TRBJ2-7; D: TRBD2; size: -; CDR3: CASSFVAGAPYEQYF; DNA: TGTGCCAGCAGTTTCGTAGCGGGAGCTCCCTACGAGCAGTACTTC
V: TRBV28; J: TRBJ1-1; D: TRBD1; size: -; CDR3: CASSLTGMNTEAFF; DNA: TGTGCCAGCAGTTTGACAGGGATGAACACTGAAGCTTTCTTT
V: TRBV30; J: TRBJ2-7; D: TRBD1; size: -; CDR3: CAWSRDRGFYEQYF; DNA: TGTGCCTGGAGCCGGGACAGGGGTTTTTACGAGCAGTACTTC
V: TRBV11-1; J: TRBJ2-7; D: -; size: -; CDR3: CASSPQRLAYEQYF; DNA: TGTGCCAGCAGCCCCCAAAGACTAGCCTACGAGCAGTACTTC
V: TRBV5-5; J: TRBJ1-1; D: -; size: once; CDR3: CASSSPGRGGTEAFF; DNA: TGTGCCAGCAGCTCCCCCGGGCGCGGGGGAACTGAAGCTTTCTTT
V: TRBV5-1; J: TRBJ1-4; D: -; size: -; CDR3: CASSLGLSNEKLFF; DNA: TGCGCCAGCAGCTTGGGGCTGTCTAATGAAAAACTGTTTTTT
V: TRBV5-1; J: TRBJ2-1; D: -; size: -; CDR3: CASSPNLGGTYNEQFF; DNA: TGCGCCAGCAGCCCCAATCTCGGGGGTACTTACAATGAGCAGTTCTTC
V: TRBV5-4; J: TRBJ2-1; D: TRBD2; size: few; CDR3: CATTGGSVNEQFF; DNA: TGTGCGACCACGGGCGGGAGTGTCAATGAGCAGTTCTTC
V: TRBV13; J: TRBJ2-2; D: TRBD2; size: -; CDR3: CASSAVGTSGSINTGELFF; DNA: TGTGCCAGCAGCGCGGTGGGGACTAGCGGGTCGATTAACACCGGGGAGCTGTTTTTT
V: TRBV5-5; J: TRBJ2-5; D: -; size: -; CDR3: CASSFTWGPRETQYF; DNA: TGTGCCAGCAGCTTCACCTGGGGCCCCCGAGAGACCCAGTACTTC
V: TRBV9; J: TRBJ2-1; D: TRBD2; size: -; CDR3: CASSPRGSGGLGEQFF; DNA: TGTGCCAGCAGCCCCCGGGGTAGCGGGGGTCTCGGTGAGCAGTTCTTC
V: TRBV5-1; J: TRBJ2-5; D: TRBD2; size: -; CDR3: CASSLATGLAGMQETQYF; DNA: TGCGCCAGCAGCTTGGCTACCGGACTAGCGGGGATGCAAGAGACCCAGTACTTC
V: TRBV7-2; J: TRBJ1-2; D: TRBD1; size: -; CDR3: CASSRRQGAYGYTF; DNA: TGTGCCAGCAGCCGCCGACAGGGTGCCTATGGCTACACCTTC
V: TRBV30; J: TRBJ1-4; D: TRBD1; size: -; CDR3: CAWSRQGGEKLFF; DNA: TGTGCCTGGAGTCGACAGGGAGGTGAAAAACTGTTTTTT
V: TRBV6-5; J: TRBJ2-7; D: TRBD1; size: -; CDR3: CASSRDRLYEQYF; DNA: TGTGCCAGCAGCCGGGACAGGCTCTACGAGCAGTACTTC